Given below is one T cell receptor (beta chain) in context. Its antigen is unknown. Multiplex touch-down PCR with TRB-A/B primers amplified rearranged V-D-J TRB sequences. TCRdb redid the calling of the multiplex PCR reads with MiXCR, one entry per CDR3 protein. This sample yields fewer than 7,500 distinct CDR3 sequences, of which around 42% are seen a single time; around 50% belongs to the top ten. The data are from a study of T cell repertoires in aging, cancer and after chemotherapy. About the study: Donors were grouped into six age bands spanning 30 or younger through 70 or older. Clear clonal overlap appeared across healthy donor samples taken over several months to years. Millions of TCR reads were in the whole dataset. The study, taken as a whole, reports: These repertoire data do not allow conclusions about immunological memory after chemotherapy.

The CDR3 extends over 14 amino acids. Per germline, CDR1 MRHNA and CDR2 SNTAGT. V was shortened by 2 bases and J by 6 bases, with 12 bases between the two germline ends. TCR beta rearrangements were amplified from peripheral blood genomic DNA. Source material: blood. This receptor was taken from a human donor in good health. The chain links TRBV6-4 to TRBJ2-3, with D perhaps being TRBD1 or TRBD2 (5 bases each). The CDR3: CASSDGGDRDTQYF. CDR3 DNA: TGTGCCAGCAGTGACGGTGGGGACCGGGATACGCAGTATTTT.